The 20 T cell receptor beta chains in this list originate from one sample, sequenced in a study of identical twins. Each CDR3 protein gets one entry after TCRdb re-called the 5' RACE reads with MiXCR. The sample consists of hundreds of thousands of distinct CDR3 sequences, about 18% of them appearing once. The sample was also reused in another study, on T cells expressing NK-cell markers.

Sequencing was carried out using PBMCs. All receptors come from a woman aged 18-29 years in good health.

This clonotype was counted only a few times. The chain carries TRBV27 and TRBJ2-3; a possible D gene is TRBD2 (7 bases). Germline V gene sequence: CDR1 MNHEY, CDR2 SMNVEV (reference sequence). CDR3 length: 14 residues. V was clipped by 7 bases and J by 5 bases, with 16 bases between them. The CDR3 nucleotides are TGTGCCAGCATAGCCCGGGGGGCCCTAGATACGCAGTATTTT. Amino acids: CASIARGALDTQYF.

This chain joins TRBV5-1 and TRBJ2-2; 7 nucleotides line up with TRBD1. The CDR3 runs 14 residues. Germline-derived CDR1 and CDR2 are SGHRS and YFSETQ. The ends lost 1 base at V and 10 bases at J; junction bases unmatched: 7. CDR3 sequence: CASSLRQGNEELFF. The CDR3 bases are TGCGCCAGCAGCTTGAGACAGGGAAACGAGGAGCTGTTTTTT.

This clonotype was picked up a small number of times. The chain recombines TRBV9 with TRBJ2-7; maybe TRBD2 (6 bases). Per germline, CDR1 SGDLS and CDR2 YYNGEE. Trimming took off 0 bases at V and 5 bases at J, with 9 bases between the two ends. The CDR3 runs 13 residues. CDR3 region: CASSVAGEDEQYF. The CDR3 coding sequence is TGTGCCAGCAGCGTAGCGGGAGAGGACGAGCAGTACTTC. The entire variable domain, with the rest obtained from reference TRBV9 and TRBJ2-7, is as follows: DSGVTQTPKHLITATGQRVTLRCSPRSGDLSVYWYQQSLDQGLQFLIQYYNGEERAKGNILERFSAQQFPDLHSELNLSSLELGDSALYFCASSVAGEDEQYFGPGTRLTVT.

This clonotype was recorded a few times. The chain recombines TRBV6-1 with TRBJ2-7; 7 bases line up with TRBD1. This CDR3 region has 14 residues. With V trimmed by 6 bases and J by 3 bases, 8 bases remained unmatched. Germline CDR1 and CDR2: MNHNS and SASEGT. The CDR3 spells CASRTRQGYYEQYF. The DNA of the CDR3 is TGTGCCAGCAGAACCCGACAGGGATACTACGAGCAGTACTTC.

The gene calls are TRBV7-9 and TRBJ1-4, with a weak D call TRBD1 (6 bases). With 5 bases removed from V and 7 bases from J, the gap between germline ends came to 14 bases. The CDR3 consists of 14 residues. Germline assignment: CDR1 SEHNR and CDR2 FQNEAQ (reference sequence). The DNA of the CDR3 is TGTGCCAGCAGCAAAACAGGGTTGGGTGAAAAACTGTTTTTT. As protein: CASSKTGLGEKLFF. Based on the CDR3 plus reference TRBV7-9 and TRBJ1-4, the full variable domain is DTGVSQNPRHKITKRGQNVTFRCDPISEHNRLYWYRQTLGQGPEFLTYFQNEAQLEKSRLLSDRFSAERPKGSFSTLEIQRTEQGDSAMYLCASSKTGLGEKLFFGSGTQLSVL.

This clonotype was observed a few times. One end of the junction does not line up with germline, which may come from a read error. V usage is TRBV6-1 and J usage is TRBJ2-1; 9 bases are shared with TRBD2. CDR1 and CDR2 from the germline V gene are MNHNS and SASEGT. The CDR3 runs to 17 residues. CDR3 residues: CASSERTSGPYYTEQFF. In DNA form, the CDR3 reads TGTGCCAGCAGTGAAAGAACTAGCGGGCCCTATTACACTGAGCAGTTCTTC.

The chain has TRBV12-3 or TRBV12-4 and TRBJ2-4; D may correspond to TRBD1 or TRBD2 (6 bases each). The germline V and J ends were trimmed by 3 bases and 4 bases, with 16 bases remaining between them. The CDR3 totals 16 residues. The DNA of the CDR3 is TGTGCCAGCAGTTTCGGTCTAGCGAGGGGGAAAAACATTCAGTACTTC. Translating it yields CASSFGLARGKNIQYF.

This clonotype was picked up a small number of times. This chain uses TRBV6-1 with TRBJ2-5, with D possibly being TRBD2 (6 bases). This CDR3 is built from 14 residues. Trimming cost V 8 bases and J 5 bases, with 18 bases left between them. Germline V lookup: CDR1 MNHNS, CDR2 SASEGT. CDR3 DNA sequence: TGTGCCAGCTCCGGGTACGGTGGGAGGGAGACCCAGTACTTC. Protein sequence: CASSGYGGRETQYF.

The rearrangement joins TRBV4-2 to TRBJ2-5; no reliable D call. Germline loops: CDR1 LGHNA, CDR2 YNFKEQ. The germline V and J ends were trimmed by 0 bases and 3 bases, with 8 bases remaining between them. This CDR3 spans 14 amino acids. The DNA of the CDR3 is TGTGCCAGCAGCCAAGATCTTAGTAAAGAGACCCAGTACTTC. It codes for CASSQDLSKETQYF.

The chain links TRBV4-2 to TRBJ2-3; no clear D. CDR1 and CDR2 (germline): LGHNA, YNFKEQ. This CDR3 has 14 residues. The V end lost 0 bases, the J end lost 3 bases, and 7 bases lay between the germline ends. Written as DNA, the CDR3 is TGTGCCAGCAGCCAAGATGGGGTAACAGATACGCAGTATTTT. This encodes CASSQDGVTDTQYF.

A remark on this clonotype: The junction departs from germline at one end; a sequencing error may be responsible. The V and J genes are TRBV7-9 and TRBJ2-5, with D tentatively TRBD1 (5 bases). Germline V gene lookup returns CDR1 SEHNR and CDR2 FQNEAQ (reference sequence). The CDR3 contains 14 residues. CDR3 loop: CASGLGVGKETQYF. The CDR3, as DNA: TGTGCCAGCGGCTTAGGGGTCGGTAAAGAGACCCAGTACTTC.

This clonotype has more than one count but fewer than ten. The chain couples TRBV5-1 to TRBJ1-4; D is ambiguous. This CDR3 spans 14 amino acids. Germline values: CDR1 SGHRS, CDR2 YFSETQ. V was cut by 4 bases and J by 0 bases, with 7 bases left in between. CDR3 region: CASSQAATNEKLFF. CDR3 DNA: TGCGCCAGCAGCCAAGCCGCAACTAATGAAAAACTGTTTTTT. The full variable domain, its missing parts supplied by reference TRBV5-1 and TRBJ1-4, is KAGVTQTPRYLIKTRGQQVTLSCSPISGHRSVSWYQQTPGQGLQFLFEYFSETQRNKGNFPGRFSGRQFSNSRSEMNVSTLELGDSALYLCASSQAATNEKLFFGSGTQLSVL.

The sample holds a few counts of this clonotype. The V call is TRBV29-1, the J call TRBJ2-1; TRBD1 matches 10 bases. Germline loops: CDR1 SQVTM, CDR2 ANQGSEA. V trimming: 7 bases; J trimming: 7 bases; junction bases outside the gene matches: 7. This CDR3 region has 13 residues. This CDR3 is CSAPGQGRNEQFF. The DNA of the CDR3 is TGCAGCGCGCCGGGACAGGGGCGAAATGAGCAGTTCTTC.

This clonotype was seen a few times. The rearrangement links TRBV18 to TRBJ1-2, with no clear D. V lost 1 base, J lost 5 bases, and 11 bases lay in between. The CDR3 runs to 14 residues. Germline lookup yields CDR1 KGHSH and CDR2 LQKENI. This chain's CDR3 is CASSPQTVPYGYTF. CDR3 coding DNA: TGTGCCAGCTCACCACAGACCGTGCCATATGGCTACACCTTC.

The V and J genes are TRBV2 and TRBJ1-1; D gene unclear. CDR1 is SNHLY and CDR2 is FYNNEI in the germline V gene. There are 16 residues in the CDR3. V dropped 0 bases and J dropped 3 bases, with 14 bases sitting between them. In nucleotides, the CDR3 is TGTGCCAGCAGTGAAGCGGGATTAACTCGGGACACTGAAGCTTTCTTT. Translation gives CASSEAGLTRDTEAFF.

The rearrangement links TRBV6-5 to TRBJ1-2; no definite D call. CDR1 MNHEY and CDR2 SVGAGI come from the germline V gene. This CDR3 is 11 amino acids long. V lost 8 bases to trimming and J lost 7 bases, with 11 bases between them. The CDR3 coding sequence is TGTGCCAGCCGTTCGGGAGGTGGCTACACCTTC. It encodes CASRSGGGYTF.

The table lists this clonotype with a few counts. V and J are TRBV20-1 and TRBJ1-2; no clear D. Germline CDR1 reads DFQATT; CDR2 reads SNEGSKA (reference sequence). V lost 4 bases, J lost 4 bases, and 13 bases lay in between. The CDR3 has 13 residues. CDR3 nucleotide sequence: TGCAGTGCTAAAGTAAGGAGTGGCTATGGCTACACCTTC. This translates into CSAKVRSGYGYTF.

The V call is TRBV12-3 or TRBV12-4, the J call TRBJ2-1, with a tentative D call TRBD2 (6 bases). The CDR3 length is 14 residues. V was pared by 8 bases and J by 2 bases, with 13 bases between. The CDR3 DNA follows: TGTGCCAGCGGACCCGTAGCGGCCTACAATGAGCAGTTCTTC. It encodes CASGPVAAYNEQFF.

This chain connects TRBV4-1 to TRBJ1-1; unclear D gene. V was pared by 3 bases and J by 3 bases, with 14 bases between. CDR1 is MGHRA and CDR2 is YSYEKL in the germline V gene. CDR3 length equals 15 residues. The CDR3 DNA follows: TGCGCCAGCAGCCATCCGGGGATTTGGGACACTGAAGCTTTCTTT. Protein sequence: CASSHPGIWDTEAFF.

The chain has TRBV14 and TRBJ2-7; 9 positions match TRBD2. The length of the CDR3 is 14 residues. CDR1 and CDR2 (germline): SGHDN, FVKESK. Germline trimming cut 4 bases from V and 0 bases from J; bases unmatched to any gene: 1. Written as DNA, the CDR3 is TGTGCCAGCAGCCGTAGCGGGGGCTCCTACGAGCAGTACTTC. The encoded protein is CASSRSGGSYEQYF.